These 25 T cell receptor beta chains originate from one sample sequenced in a study of shared clonotypes between healthy human individuals. Method: immunoSEQ multiplex PCR; TCRdb's copy keeps in-frame clones and lacks some. Found here are around 1,000,000 clones, approximately 77% of them singletons; the top ten hold 0.89%. Source material: memory CD4+ T cells from PBMCs. Subset described: CD45RA-negative fraction. The receptors were gathered from a man between 18 and 29 years old in good health. Some clones in this sample may be carry-over from other donors' samples.

This clone was detected once. This sequence joins TRBV12-5 and TRBJ2-5; 9 bases are shared with TRBD1. The CDR3 totals 16 residues. V trimming: 6 bases; J trimming: 4 bases; junction bases outside the gene matches: 12. From germline, CDR1 is LGHNT and CDR2 FRNRAP. The CDR3 protein is CASGQSLPGQGETQYF. The DNA for the CDR3 is TGTGCTAGTGGCCAGAGTTTACCGGGACAGGGAGAGACCCAGTACTTC.

The chain recombines TRBV7-2 with TRBJ2-3, with 12 bases fitting TRBD2. Germline V gene data show CDR1 as SGHTA and CDR2 as FQGNSA. After removal of 4 bases from V and 4 bases from J, the junction contained 6 bases not matched to a gene. The CDR3 runs to 16 residues. DNA for the CDR3: TGTGCCAGCAGCTCCGGACTAGCGGGACGGGCAGATACGCAGTATTTT. Protein: CASSSGLAGRADTQYF.

This clone was observed once. The rearrangement uses TRBV9 and TRBJ2-1; unclear D gene. The germline V gene has CDR1 SGDLS and CDR2 YYNGEE. The V end lost 3 bases, the J end lost 2 bases, and 12 bases lay between the germline ends. The CDR3 runs 15 residues. The CDR3 loop reads CASSELQRPYNEQFF. CDR3 nucleotide sequence: TGTGCCAGCAGCGAGTTGCAGCGCCCCTACAATGAGCAGTTCTTC.

A remark on this clone: Other DNA variants within this sample encode the same CDR3. The J gene is TRBJ2-1, the V gene TRBV28; the D gene is possibly TRBD1 (6 bases). There are 16 residues in the CDR3. Trimming left V 1 base short and J 1 base short, with 11 bases between. The germline gives CDR1 MDHEN, CDR2 SYDVKM. The CDR3 nucleotides are TGTGCCAGCAGTTTATTGGGGACATCTTCCTACAATGAGCAGTTCTTC. It translates to CASSLLGTSSYNEQFF.

This clone was picked up one time. The V call is TRBV4-2, the J call TRBJ2-7; D is unclear. Trimming took off 1 base at V and 3 bases at J, with 16 bases between the two ends. Germline V gives CDR1 LGHNA, CDR2 YNFKEQ. The CDR3 is 16 residues long. Here the CDR3 DNA reads TGTGCCAGCAGCCAAGTTATGGCCGTCCCCCACTACGAGCAGTACTTC. Its protein product is CASSQVMAVPHYEQYF.

The chain joins TRBV11-2 to TRBJ2-7; tentatively, D is TRBD2 (5 bases). Trimming shortened V by 5 bases and J by 6 bases, and 14 bases separated the two germline ends. Germline V gives CDR1 SGHAT, CDR2 FQNNGV. The CDR3 contains 13 residues. The CDR3 is CASSPALRGEQYF. For the CDR3, the DNA is TGTGCCAGCAGCCCAGCCCTCCGGGGCGAGCAGTACTTC.

A word on this clone: Other DNA sequences of this sample code for an identical CDR3. The chain has TRBV7-2 and TRBJ1-5; unclear D gene. Germline V gene lookup returns CDR1 SGHTA and CDR2 FQGNSA. Trimming removed 4 bases at V and 7 bases at J, with 8 bases between. The CDR3 is 12 residues long. The CDR3 sequence is CASSSLGQPQHF. The DNA of the CDR3 is TGTGCCAGCAGCTCCCTAGGCCAGCCCCAGCATTTT.

V is TRBV2 and J is TRBJ1-5; no clear D gene. The germline gives CDR1 SNHLY, CDR2 FYNNEI. The V end lost 2 bases, the J end lost 5 bases, and 10 bases lay between the germline ends. The CDR3 runs to 14 residues. This chain's CDR3 is CASSEPGIYQPQHF. CDR3 DNA: TGTGCCAGCAGTGAACCCGGGATTTATCAGCCCCAGCATTTT.

This clone appeared many times. The chain combines TRBV7-8 with TRBJ2-3; a weak D match, TRBD2 (5 bases). CDR3 length: 16 amino acids. V shed 2 bases and J shed 0 bases, with 12 bases lying between them. CDR1 is SGHVS and CDR2 is FQNEAQ in the germline V gene. In DNA, the CDR3 is TGTGCCAGCAGCTTACTAGCCCGAGCTAGCACAGATACGCAGTATTTT. Its translation is CASSLLARASTDTQYF.

This chain connects TRBV18 to TRBJ1-2; the D gene is possibly TRBD1 (5 bases). V was shortened by 2 bases and J by 0 bases, with 13 bases between the two germline ends. Germline V gene sequence: CDR1 KGHSH, CDR2 LQKENI. There are 16 residues in the CDR3. The CDR3 loop is CASSPSREGANYGYTF. The CDR3 coding sequence is TGTGCCAGCTCACCATCCAGGGAAGGGGCTAACTATGGCTACACCTTC.

The V gene is TRBV4-1, the J gene TRBJ1-5; D is perhaps TRBD1 (5 bases). The CDR3 contains 13 residues. Per germline, CDR1 MGHRA and CDR2 YSYEKL. The V end lost 1 base, the J end lost 9 bases, and 10 bases lay between the germline ends. The CDR3 sequence is CASSQGQFRPQHF. Written as DNA, the CDR3 is TGCGCCAGCAGCCAAGGACAGTTTCGGCCCCAGCATTTT.

V and J are TRBV6-6 and TRBJ1-5, with TRBD1 matching 9 bases. In germline, CDR1 is MNHNY, CDR2 SVGAGI (reference sequence). The length of the CDR3 is 14 residues. The V gene end was trimmed by 6 bases and the J gene end by 7 bases; junction bases not matched to a gene: 7. The CDR3 DNA sequence: TGTGCCAGCAGCTTGGACAGGGGTTGGCAGCCCCAGCATTTT. It yields the protein CASSLDRGWQPQHF.

This clone was counted a single time. The J gene is TRBJ2-2, the V gene TRBV5-1, with D uncertain. Trimming cost V 2 bases and J 6 bases, with 11 bases left between them. The CDR3 spans 14 residues. The V gene's germline CDR1 is SGHRS and CDR2 YFSETQ. The CDR3 DNA follows: TGCGCCAGCAGCTTATCTTCCACGGCCGGGGAGCTGTTTTTT. Encoded protein: CASSLSSTAGELFF.

This sequence joins TRBV7-9 and TRBJ2-1; 10 nucleotides match TRBD1. The CDR3 covers 17 residues. V trimming: 5 bases; J trimming: 7 bases; junction bases outside the gene matches: 14. Germline CDR1 reads SEHNR; CDR2 reads FQNEAQ (reference sequence). For the CDR3, the DNA is TGTGCCAGCAGCCCAAAGGTGGGGACAGGGGCTGAGAATGAGCAGTTCTTC. It codes for CASSPKVGTGAENEQFF.

The V call is TRBV28, the J call TRBJ2-1, with 9 bases fitting TRBD2. With V trimmed by 3 bases and J by 10 bases, 13 bases remained unmatched. CDR1 MDHEN and CDR2 SYDVKM come from the germline V gene. The CDR3 extends over 16 amino acids. CDR3 loop: CASSFRAGGPGGEQFF. CDR3 DNA sequence: TGTGCCAGCAGTTTCCGAGCGGGAGGCCCGGGGGGGGAGCAGTTCTTC.

This chain joins TRBV28 and TRBJ2-7; a possible D gene is TRBD1 (6 bases). CDR1 is MDHEN, CDR2 SYDVKM, per germline. The CDR3 sequence is 15 residues long. The V gene lost 7 bases and the J gene lost 1 base, with 17 bases spanning the gap. Written as DNA, the CDR3 is TGTGCCAGCAAGCCTAACAGGGACGGGTCCTACGAGCAGTACTTC. Its translation: CASKPNRDGSYEQYF.

V is TRBV7-6 and J is TRBJ1-4; TRBD1 aligns across 8 bases. Trimming removed 1 base from V and 6 bases from J; junction bases left unmatched: 7. This CDR3 region has 16 residues. In germline, CDR1 is SGHVS, CDR2 FNYEAQ. The CDR3 DNA is TGTGCCAGCAGCTTAGAGGGAGGACAGGGAGATGAAAAACTGTTTTTT. The encoded protein is CASSLEGGQGDEKLFF.

The chain recombines TRBV6-1 with TRBJ2-1, with 10 bases identical to TRBD2. Trimming removed 2 bases from V and 9 bases from J; junction bases left unmatched: 10. Germline assignment: CDR1 MNHNS and CDR2 SASEGT. The CDR3 is 16 residues long. This CDR3 is CASSERLAGVGGEQFF. The DNA of the CDR3 is TGTGCCAGCAGTGAACGCCTAGCGGGAGTAGGGGGTGAGCAGTTCTTC.

This clone has a single count. The chain has TRBV6-6 and TRBJ2-2; D is ambiguous. The CDR3 is made up of 15 amino acids. Germline V lookup: CDR1 MNHNY, CDR2 SVGAGI (reference sequence). The V and J ends lost 0 bases and 5 bases respectively, with 10 bases between them. The chain's CDR3 is CASSYSWQKTGELFF. The CDR3 nucleotides read TGTGCCAGCAGTTACTCTTGGCAGAAAACCGGGGAGCTGTTTTTT.

With respect to this clone: One end of the junction varies from germline; a read error may be responsible. Here the CDR3 DNA reads TGCGCTAGCAGCTTGCTACCTCCCAGGGGCTCTGGAAACACCATATATTTT. Translating gives CASSLLPPRGSGNTIYF. The chain joins TRBV5-1 to TRBJ1-3; possible D gene TRBD1, 6 bases. The CDR3 is 17 amino acids. CDR1 is SGHRS and CDR2 is YFSETQ in the germline V gene.

This clone was found a few times. V and J are TRBV30 and TRBJ2-1, with D perhaps TRBD1 (6 bases). Germline CDR1 and CDR2: GTSNPN and SVGIG (reference sequence). The CDR3 consists of 14 residues. V lost 1 base and J 2 bases, leaving 9 bases between the germline ends. CDR3 residues: CAWSAGDPYNEQFF. The CDR3, as DNA: TGTGCCTGGAGTGCAGGGGACCCCTACAATGAGCAGTTCTTC.

The gene calls are TRBV7-9 and TRBJ2-3; maybe TRBD2 (6 bases). Trimming took 2 bases from V and 0 from J, leaving 6 bases between them. Germline lookup yields CDR1 SEHNR and CDR2 FQNEAQ (reference sequence). The CDR3 runs to 14 residues. The DNA of the CDR3 is TGTGCCAGCAGCTTAAGCGGGAGCACAGATACGCAGTATTTT. It translates to CASSLSGSTDTQYF.

A remark on this clone: Other nucleotide sequences from this sample produce the same CDR3. The J gene is TRBJ2-7, the V gene TRBV4-2; the D is unclear. This CDR3 region has 14 residues. CDR1 and CDR2 (germline): LGHNA, YNFKEQ. V lost 2 bases to trimming and J lost 2 bases, with 10 bases between them. DNA for the CDR3: TGTGCCAGCAGCCAAAACGGTCGGGCCTACGAGCAGTACTTC. As protein: CASSQNGRAYEQYF.

This chain uses TRBV7-9 with TRBJ1-1; maybe TRBD1 (6 bases). The CDR3 contains 13 residues. Trimming shortened V by 5 bases and J by 8 bases, and 15 bases separated the two germline ends. The V gene's germline CDR1 is SEHNR and CDR2 FQNEAQ (reference sequence). This CDR3 is CASSPGGGREAFF. The CDR3 DNA reads as TGTGCCAGCAGCCCTGGGGGGGGGCGGGAAGCTTTCTTT.

The V call is TRBV7-9, the J call TRBJ2-7; D gene ambiguous. Per germline, CDR1 SEHNR and CDR2 FQNEAQ (reference sequence). V lost 5 bases and J 2 bases, leaving 10 bases between the germline ends. This CDR3 spans 13 amino acids. The CDR3 DNA is TGTGCCAGCAGCACACAGTTAACCTACGAGCAGTACTTC. Translated, it gives CASSTQLTYEQYF.